The entry that follows covers one T cell receptor (beta chain) sequence. Its specificity is not known. Per germline, CDR1 KGHSH and CDR2 LQKENI. This CDR3 contains 14 residues. The V gene lost 4 bases and the J gene lost 3 bases, with 9 bases spanning the gap. These data belong to a study of blood T cells in healthy people across ages. The use of a sample-barcoded 5' primer and a J-beta primer mix characterized a second PCR of about 7 to 12 cycles. One entry per CDR3 protein, called by TCRdb with MiXCR from the 5' RACE reads. The table includes 550,000 to 750,000 distinct CDR3 sequences, roughly 21% detected once. Study-wide findings and caveats: Diversity estimates drawn from one million T cells were deemed underestimates. Naive and antigen-experienced cells were not separated, limiting conclusive comparison. The donors' CMV status was not determined, possibly confounding changes in expanded clonotypes.

The sample was blood. The TCR originated in a man aged 65 to 85 in good health. The V call is TRBV18, the J call TRBJ2-2; no clear D gene. Written as DNA, the CDR3 is TGTGCCAGCTCACTCAACCAGGACACCGGGGAGCTGTTTTTT. It yields the protein CASSLNQDTGELFF.